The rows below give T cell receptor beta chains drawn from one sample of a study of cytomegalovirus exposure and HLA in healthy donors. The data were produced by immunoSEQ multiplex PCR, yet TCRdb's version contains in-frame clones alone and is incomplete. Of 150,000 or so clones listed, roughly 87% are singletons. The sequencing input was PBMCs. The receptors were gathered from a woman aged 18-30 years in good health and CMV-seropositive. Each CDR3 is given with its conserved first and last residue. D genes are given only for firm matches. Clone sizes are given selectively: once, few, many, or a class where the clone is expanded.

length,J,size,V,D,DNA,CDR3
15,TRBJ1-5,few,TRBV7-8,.,TGTGCCAGCAGCCTACCCGGGACAAACAATCAGCCCCAGCATTTT,CASSLPGTNNQPQHF
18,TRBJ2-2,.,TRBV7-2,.,TGTGCCAGCAGCCGGAGGGTCCGGGGACTCGCTAACACCGGGGAGCTGTTTTTT,CASSRRVRGLANTGELFF
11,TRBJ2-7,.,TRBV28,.,TGTGCCAGCAGTCCTCAGTACGAGCAGTACTTC,CASSPQYEQYF
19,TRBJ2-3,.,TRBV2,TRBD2,TGTGCCAGCAGTGAATTCCGGCTAGCGGGGGGGAAAAACACAGATACGCAGTATTTT,CASSEFRLAGGKNTDTQYF
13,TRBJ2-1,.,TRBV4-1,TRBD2,TGCGCCAGCAGATCACTAGCGGGCAATGAGCAGTTCTTC,CASRSLAGNEQFF
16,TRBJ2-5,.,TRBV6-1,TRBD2,TGTGCCAGCAGTGAGGGACTAGCGGGGGGGGAAGAGACCCAGTACTTC,CASSEGLAGGEETQYF
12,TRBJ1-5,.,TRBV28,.,TGTGCCAGCAGCCTGACAGGCCAGCCCCAGCATTTT,CASSLTGQPQHF
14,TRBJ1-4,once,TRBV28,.,TGTGCCAGCAGTTACTACGCAGGGGACGAAAAACTGTTTTTT,CASSYYAGDEKLFF
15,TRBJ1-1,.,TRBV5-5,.,TGTGCCAGCAGCTTGTACTGGCAGGGGAACACTGAAGCTTTCTTT,CASSLYWQGNTEAFF
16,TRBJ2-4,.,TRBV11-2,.,TGTGCCAGCAGCTTAGAGGCGGGGAAGACCAAAAACATTCAGTACTTC,CASSLEAGKTKNIQYF
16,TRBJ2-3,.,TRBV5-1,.,TGCGCCAGCAGCTTTCTTGCAGGGAAAAACACAGATACGCAGTATTTT,CASSFLAGKNTDTQYF
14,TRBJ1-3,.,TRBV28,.,TGTGCCAGCAGTTTACAGATAAGTGGAAACACCATATATTTT,CASSLQISGNTIYF
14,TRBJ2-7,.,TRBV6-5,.,TGTGCCAGCAGTTACCGGACAGATACCTACGAGCAGTACTTC,CASSYRTDTYEQYF
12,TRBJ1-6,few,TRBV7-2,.,TGTGCCAGCAGCTTGGGACTCCTTCCCCTCCACTTT,CASSLGLLPLHF
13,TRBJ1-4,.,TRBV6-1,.,TGTGCCAGCATCTTAGGCCCAGCGGAAAAACTGTTTTTT,CASILGPAEKLFF
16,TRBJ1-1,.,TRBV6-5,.,TGTGCCAGCAGTTACGCCAGGGATGGGATGAACACTGAAGCTTTCTTT,CASSYARDGMNTEAFF
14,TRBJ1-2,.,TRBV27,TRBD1,TGTGCCAGCAGTTTGGCACAGGGGGGGTATGGCTACACCTTC,CASSLAQGGYGYTF
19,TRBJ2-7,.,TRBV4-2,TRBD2,TGTGCCAGCAGCCAAGAATGGCTAGCGGGGGCCGATCTGACCTACGAGCAGTACTTC,CASSQEWLAGADLTYEQYF
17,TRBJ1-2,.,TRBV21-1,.,TGTGCCAGCAGCAAAGCCTCGGACAGGAAGAGCCAGGAAAGCTACACCTTC,CASSKASDRKSQESYTF
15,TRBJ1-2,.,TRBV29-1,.,TGCAGCGTTGATCCAGGGGCGATAAGTAACTATGGCTACACCTTC,CSVDPGAISNYGYTF
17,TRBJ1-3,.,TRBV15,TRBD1,TGTGCCACCAGCAGAAAACTTGACAGGGGTATTGGAAACACCATATATTTT,CATSRKLDRGIGNTIYF
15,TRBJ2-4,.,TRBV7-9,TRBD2,TGTGCCAGCAGCGGTAGCGGGGCAGGCAAAAACATTCAGTACTTC,CASSGSGAGKNIQYF